What follows are 25 T cell receptor beta chains derived from one specimen sequenced in a study of T-cell memory formation after mild COVID-19. A single record per CDR3 protein comes from TCRdb applying MiXCR to the 5' RACE reads. The sample shows 340,000 or so distinct CDR3 sequences, 10% to 15% of them seen only once. Sequencing was done on a sample of PBMCs or a T cell subset sorted from them (not recorded which). Receptor source: a man between 18 and 29 years old who had mild COVID-19 (a few samples of this study predate the infection). Cell type and time point are not known.

V usage is TRBV5-6 and J usage is TRBJ2-3, with 7 positions matching TRBD2. Trimming cost V 5 bases and J 6 bases; bases outside gene matches: 6. The CDR3 is made up of 13 amino acids. The germline CDR1 and CDR2 sequences are SGHDT and YYEEEE. The CDR3, as DNA: TGTGCCAGCAGGGCGGGACTAATGGATACGCAGTATTTT. Translating it yields CASRAGLMDTQYF. Variable domain in full (rest from reference TRBV5-6 and TRBJ2-3): DAGVTQSPTHLIKTRGQQVTLRCSPKSGHDTVSWYQQALGQGPQFIFQYYEEEERQRGNFPDRFSGHQFPNYSSELNVNALLLGDSALYLCASRAGLMDTQYFGPGTRLTVL.

The CDR3 coding sequence is TGTGCCAGCAGCTGGCCGGGACAGACGCTTGGTGAGCAGTTCTTC. This sequence encodes CASSWPGQTLGEQFF. The J gene is TRBJ2-1, the V gene TRBV7-9; 7 bases are a match to TRBD1. Per the germline V gene, CDR1 is SEHNR and CDR2 is FQNEAQ (reference sequence). The CDR3 runs 15 residues. V gave up 4 bases and J gave up 9 bases; unmatched junction bases: 12.

This chain links TRBV5-1 with TRBJ1-2; no clear D gene. Germline assignment: CDR1 SGHRS and CDR2 YFSETQ. The CDR3 runs 13 residues. The V end was cut by 0 bases, the J end by 5 bases, with 8 bases between. Written as DNA, the CDR3 is TGCGCCAGCAGCTTGGATGTGGGATATGGCTACACCTTC. Protein product: CASSLDVGYGYTF.

The chain recombines TRBV5-1 with TRBJ2-3, with 7 positions matching TRBD1. Germline V gene lookup returns CDR1 SGHRS and CDR2 YFSETQ. The junction had 8 bases not matched to a gene; V was cut back by 4 bases and J by 0 bases. This CDR3 region has 16 residues. In DNA form, the CDR3 reads TGCGCCAGCAGCGGGACAGCGCCGGCTAGCACAGATACGCAGTATTTT. Protein product: CASSGTAPASTDTQYF.

The J gene is TRBJ2-7, the V gene TRBV6-5; D ambiguous. Germline loops: CDR1 MNHEY, CDR2 SVGAGI. V was trimmed by 6 bases and J by 3 bases, leaving 9 bases between them. This CDR3 is built from 12 residues. The CDR3 sequence is CASRSRYYEQYF. CDR3 in DNA: TGTGCCAGCAGATCAAGATACTACGAGCAGTACTTC.

This clonotype showed up many times. This sequence joins TRBV12-3 or TRBV12-4 and TRBJ2-1, with 15 bases aligning to TRBD2. The CDR3 consists of 14 residues. V lost 8 bases to trimming and J lost 7 bases; unmatched junction nucleotides: 3. For the CDR3, the DNA is TGTGCCAGCGGACTAGCGGGGGGGAGAAATGAGCAGTTCTTC. Amino acids: CASGLAGGRNEQFF.

The gene calls are TRBV5-1 and TRBJ2-5; D tentatively reads TRBD1 or TRBD2 (6 bases each). V lost 4 bases and J lost 1, with 14 bases in between. The germline V gene has CDR1 SGHRS and CDR2 YFSETQ. The CDR3 consists of 15 residues. CDR3: CASSPGAGFQETQYF. The CDR3 bases are TGCGCCAGCAGCCCGGGGGCCGGATTCCAAGAGACCCAGTACTTC.

This clonotype appeared a few times. V usage is TRBV3-1 and J usage is TRBJ2-5; tentatively, D is TRBD1 or TRBD2 (6 bases each). V dropped 5 bases and J dropped 5 bases, with 18 bases sitting between them. The CDR3 has 15 amino acids. Looked up from germline, CDR1 is LGHDT and CDR2 is YNNKEL (reference sequence). The CDR3 DNA follows: TGTGCCAGCAGCTTCGAAAGAGGGGGGCAGGAGACCCAGTACTTC. It is translated as CASSFERGGQETQYF.

The J gene is TRBJ2-3, the V gene TRBV29-1; TRBD2 aligns across 10 bases. CDR3 size: 16 residues. CDR1 is SQVTM, CDR2 ANQGSEA, per germline. With V trimmed by 5 bases and J by 2 bases, 10 bases remained unmatched. CDR3 bases: TGCAGCGTTCGCGGTCGGCTAGCGGGGGCCACAGATACGCAGTATTTT. Protein: CSVRGRLAGATDTQYF.

The chain joins TRBV2 to TRBJ2-7; D is unclear. The CDR3 loop spans 12 amino acids. Deletions cut 8 bases from V and 3 bases from J, with 11 bases between. The germline CDR1 and CDR2 sequences are SNHLY and FYNNEI. CDR3 sequence reads: CASSYSGYEQYV. CDR3 in DNA: TGTGCCAGCTCGTATTCGGGCTACGAGCAGTACGTC.

About this clonotype: This clone may be a read error of a much larger clone one base away. The chain is built from TRBV5-1 and TRBJ2-1; 7 nucleotides align to TRBD2. Germline CDR1 reads SGHRS; CDR2 reads YFSETQ. The CDR3 length is 13 residues. The CDR3 spells CAISGVDLGEQFF. CDR3 coding DNA: TGCGCCATCAGCGGGGTGGATTTGGGTGAGCAGTTCTTC. Complete variable domain (other parts from reference TRBV5-1 and TRBJ2-1): KAGVTQTPRYLIKTRGQQVTLSCSPISGHRSVSWYQQTPGQGLQFLFEYFSETQRNKGNFPGRFSGRQFSNSRSEMNVSTLELGDSALYLCAISGVDLGEQFFGPGTRLTVL.

The chain recombines TRBV4-3 with TRBJ2-3; 14 nucleotides match TRBD2. There are 20 residues in the CDR3. The V and J ends lost 0 bases and 1 base, in that order; junction bases with no gene match: 9. Germline V gene lookup returns CDR1 LGHNA and CDR2 YSLEER. CDR3 loop: CASSQDLRLAGGKGTDTQYF. As DNA, the CDR3 is TGCGCCAGCAGCCAAGACCTGAGACTAGCGGGGGGGAAGGGCACAGATACGCAGTATTTT.

This clonotype has more than one count but fewer than ten. The gene calls are TRBV19 and TRBJ1-5, with TRBD1 matching over 7 bases. This CDR3 region has 15 residues. In germline, CDR1 is LNHDA, CDR2 SQIVND (reference sequence). Trimming took 5 bases from V and 5 from J; bases not matched to a gene: 9. The CDR3 DNA sequence: TGTGCCAGTAGTCTCCGGGACAGACTTGATCAGCCCCAGCATTTT. Encoded protein: CASSLRDRLDQPQHF.

V and J are TRBV20-1 and TRBJ1-6; D gene uncertain. Trimming pared 0 bases from V and 5 bases from J, leaving 14 bases between. The CDR3 has 16 residues. The V gene's germline CDR1 is DFQATT and CDR2 SNEGSKA (reference sequence). CDR3 nucleotides: TGCAGTGCTAGAGAAATTGGGGATTGGAATAATTCACCCCTCCACTTT. Encoded protein: CSAREIGDWNNSPLHF.

The chain combines TRBV7-2 with TRBJ1-1; D is unclear. Germline values: CDR1 SGHTA, CDR2 FQGNSA. Between the trimmed V and J ends, which lost 4 bases and 6 bases, there was a span of 12 bases. The CDR3 has 13 residues. CDR3 region: CASSSAQFAEAFF. The CDR3 DNA reads TGTGCCAGCAGCTCCGCCCAATTCGCTGAAGCTTTCTTT.

This clonotype was seen more than once but under ten times. The chain couples TRBV12-3 or TRBV12-4 to TRBJ1-1; 8 nucleotides match TRBD1. The CDR3 is made up of 14 amino acids. J gave up 6 bases and V 8 bases, and 11 bases lay outside the gene matches. CDR3 bases: TGTGCCAGCTCCCGGGACAGGCGGCGCGCTGAAGCTTTCTTT. It translates to CASSRDRRRAEAFF.

V is TRBV6-1 and J is TRBJ1-1; TRBD1 might be the D (5 bases). CDR1 and CDR2 (germline): MNHNS, SASEGT. Trimming cost V 7 bases and J 0 bases, with 9 bases left between them. The length of the CDR3 is 13 residues. The CDR3 DNA follows: TGTGCCAGCAATCAGGGTATGAACACTGAAGCTTTCTTT. This gives the protein CASNQGMNTEAFF.

In this sample, this clonotype turned up many times. The chain is built from TRBV7-3 and TRBJ2-1; 8 bases fit TRBD2. The CDR3 totals 14 residues. Germline loops: CDR1 SGHTA, CDR2 FQGTGA. The J segment lost 9 bases and the V segment lost 0 bases, leaving 4 bases of the junction unmatched. The chain's CDR3 is CASSLTSGGGEQFF. The CDR3 coding sequence is TGTGCCAGCAGCTTAACCAGCGGGGGAGGTGAGCAGTTCTTC.

This clonotype was counted ten times or more. The chain joins TRBV4-1 to TRBJ2-7, with no clear D. CDR1 and CDR2 from the germline V gene are MGHRA and YSYEKL. Trimming pared 0 bases from V and 3 bases from J, leaving 12 bases between. This CDR3 has 15 amino acids. The CDR3 is CASSQDHPSNYEQYF. DNA of the CDR3: TGCGCCAGCAGCCAAGATCACCCCAGCAACTACGAGCAGTACTTC.

This clonotype was seen at least ten times. The chain employs TRBV5-6 and TRBJ1-4; no firm D call. Trimming removed 0 bases at V and 8 bases at J, with 8 bases between. This CDR3 comprises 13 residues. Germline loops: CDR1 SGHDT, CDR2 YYEEEE. This CDR3 reads CASSLGAEEKLFF. In nucleotides, the CDR3 is TGTGCCAGCAGCTTGGGGGCGGAAGAAAAACTGTTTTTT.

The gene calls are TRBV6-5 and TRBJ1-5; perhaps TRBD1 as D (6 bases). CDR1 is MNHEY, CDR2 SVGAGI, per germline. There are 16 residues in the CDR3. V was trimmed by 5 bases and J by 4 bases, leaving 18 bases between them. Here the CDR3 DNA reads TGTGCCAGCAGTCATTATCGGGGGGCAGGAAATCAGCCCCAGCATTTT. Translation: CASSHYRGAGNQPQHF.

The rearrangement joins TRBV11-2 to TRBJ1-1; maybe TRBD1 (5 bases). Germline V gene sequence: CDR1 SGHAT, CDR2 FQNNGV. V lost 5 bases and J lost 2, with 18 bases in between. This CDR3 spans 16 amino acids. As DNA, the CDR3 is TGTGCCAGCAGCCGTGTGCGTGGGGGTTTCAACACTGAAGCTTTCTTT. It encodes CASSRVRGGFNTEAFF.

This clonotype was seen at least ten times. The chain couples TRBV7-2 to TRBJ2-1; 9 bases agree with TRBD1. V trimming: 5 bases; J trimming: 2 bases; junction bases outside the gene matches: 10. This CDR3 has 17 amino acids. Germline-derived CDR1 and CDR2 are SGHTA and FQGNSA. CDR3 sequence reads: CASSPTVTGGAYNEQFF. The CDR3 DNA reads as TGTGCCAGCAGCCCGACAGTGACAGGGGGGGCCTACAATGAGCAGTTCTTC. The full variable domain, completed using reference TRBV7-2 and TRBJ2-1, is GAGVSQSPSNKVTEKGKDVELRCDPISGHTALYWYRQSLGQGLEFLIYFQGNSAPDKSGLPSDRFSAERTGGSVSTLTIQRTQQEDSAVYLCASSPTVTGGAYNEQFFGPGTRLTVL.

The V gene is TRBV24-1, the J gene TRBJ2-3; 9 bases map to TRBD1. The CDR3 runs to 15 residues. V lost 8 bases to trimming and J lost 3 bases; unmatched junction nucleotides: 8. Germline CDR1 and CDR2: KGHDR and SFDVKD. DNA of the CDR3: TGTGCCACCACACCGGGACAGGGCCTTACAGATACGCAGTATTTT. Its protein product is CATTPGQGLTDTQYF.

The V call is TRBV2, the J call TRBJ1-5, with D possibly TRBD1 on 5 matching bases. Germline loops: CDR1 SNHLY, CDR2 FYNNEI. V lost 6 bases to trimming and J lost 1 base, with 10 bases between them. The CDR3 has 14 residues. The CDR3: CASSATESNQPQHF. As DNA, the CDR3 is TGTGCCAGCAGCGCGACAGAGAGCAATCAGCCCCAGCATTTT.